This T cell receptor beta chain was observed in a study of T cells in Graves' hyperthyroidism and ophthalmopathy. This clonotype occurred many times. Its antigen is as yet unknown. CDR3 size: 16 residues. After removal of 6 bases from V and 4 bases from J, the junction contained 5 bases not matched to a gene. The TCR beta CDR3 regions underwent amplification using RNA transcripts as the source. A set of HTBI primers served as the primers for a first-round RT-PCR of the TCR CDR3. TCRdb itself ran the multiplex PCR reads through MiXCR, one entry per CDR3 protein. The sample yields 280,000 or so distinct CDR3 sequences, less than 30% seen once. Findings and limits, study-wide: The model's output predicted ophthalmopathy at a median of about 5.9 months prior to onset. The blood repertoire included most of the expanded thyroid clonotypes above 0.001.

Initially, at the first diagnosis of hyperthyroidism and before any ophthalmopathy symptoms, blood was sampled. The PBMCs were taken from under 12 ml of fresh peripheral blood. This sequence originates from a man aged 35 to 55 with Graves' hyperthyroidism that later progressed to Graves' ophthalmopathy. The V call is TRBV12-3 or TRBV12-4, the J call TRBJ2-2; 13 nucleotides line up with TRBD2. The sequenced sample consisted of blood. The CDR3 DNA reads as TGTGCCAGCAGGGCGGGACTAGCGGGGCGCACCGGGGAGCTGTTTTTT. Encoded protein: CASRAGLAGRTGELFF.